This T cell receptor beta chain is from a study of T cells in Graves' hyperthyroidism and ophthalmopathy. Researchers took RNA transcripts and amplified the TCR beta CDR3 regions from them. The HTBI primer set was used in a first-round RT-PCR of the TCR CDR3. TCRdb recomputed calls from the multiplex PCR reads with MiXCR, one row per CDR3 protein. The sample carries fewer than 600,000 distinct CDR3 sequences, approximately 15% recorded once. This TCR was sampled from a woman between 18 and 29 years old with Graves' hyperthyroidism. Sequences were obtained from blood.

For the CDR3, the DNA is TGTGCCAGCAGCAGGGGGCTCGTGAATGGCTACACCTTC. Translated, it gives CASSRGLVNGYTF. The chain uses TRBV12-3 or TRBV12-4 and TRBJ1-2, with 8 nucleotides matching TRBD1. V gave up 6 bases and J gave up 6 bases; unmatched junction bases: 6. The CDR3 totals 13 residues.